A single T cell receptor beta chain is shown here with its context. The clone's antigen remains unknown. It has no much larger one-base neighbor in the sample; base qualities were not kept. Using the deep immunoSEQ assay, TCR CDR3 regions were amplified from genomic DNA by multiplex PCR. Extracted genomic DNA from each cell subset was distributed evenly across all wells of several immunoSEQ 96-well plates, and each plate was treated as a replicate. For sorted subsets, approximately 210 ng of genomic DNA, equivalent to roughly 33,000 T cell genomes, went into each replicate PCR. Purified libraries were quantified with a Qubit 3.0 fluorometer, sized on a Bioanalyzer 2100, and re-quantified with the KAPA Library Quantification kit. Every immunoSEQ 96-well plate was sequenced on a separate single-read 150-cycle Illumina NextSeq 550 flow cell. The study's own analysis went as follows. Because the immunoSEQ output held only junctional sequences and lacked quality scores, the filtering could not match the filtering applied to full-length reads. Sequences were annotated with PyIR, a Python wrapper for IgBLAST v1.9, and V/J genes and CDR3 were assigned using IMGT germline references. Reads were filtered out if the reads had weak V/J assignments (E-value above 1e-6), no CDR3, stop codons, out-of-frame junctions, or ambiguous translated residues. V3J clonotypes were defined by identical inferred V gene, J gene, and CDR3 amino acid sequence. Percentage overlap between repertoires was calculated by dividing the number of shared unique clonotypes by the size of the smaller repertoire. Richness of each repertoire was evaluated using RTK rarefaction, the Chao1 estimator, and Recon v2.1 estimates of unobserved clonotypes. For all TCRbeta clonotypes obtained by the gDNA method from four donors, generation probabilities were computed with OLGA. This is the immuneACCESS table as TCRdb keeps it, with only in-frame sequences that have V and J called. A part of the clones is gone; compared with another copy, unresolved V genes explain less than half, and the rest is unexplained. Clonal size and the V and J genes are those of that table, whereas D and trimming came from the DNA. Counted in this sample were about 2.3 million clones; around 93% of them appeared once. The ten largest clones take up 0.3% to 0.4% of the sample.

These data come from a study of shared clonotypes between healthy human individuals (dated by TCRdb to 2018 to 2021). Background on the whole study: A couple of women and three men aged 18 to 49 years were included in the cohort. Libraries were prepared and TCR repertoires were sequenced by different laboratories using diverse techniques, in order to increase sequencing depth and limit assay-specific biases. Per donor, three plates each were used for CD4 naive and CD4 memory, two for CD8 naive, and one for CD8 memory. Between about 0.9 and 9 billion PBMCs per donor were obtained by leukapheresis. To estimate repertoire size and how much clonotypes are shared between individuals, the study performed deep sequencing of blood TCR repertoires from a handful of healthy adults. Broader findings and caveats from the paper: The genetic and exposure-history diversity represented was limited by the small number of donors. Estimated clonotype richness was generally larger for naive than for memory subsets. Even with the large sequencing depth, rarefaction of the sorted-subset datasets indicated that sequencing was incomplete. Only blood was sampled, and tissue TCR repertoires likely differ from those in blood. Pairwise subsampling indicated that sequencing depth was expected to affect the degree of clonotype sharing among donors. Clonotypes shared by all four sorted-subset donors showed higher generation probabilities than non-shared clonotypes. When a handful of donors were compared, the shared fraction of clonotypes was 5% to 6.5% for naive CD4, 3.5% to 4% for naive CD8, more than 2% for memory CD4, and 0.3% to 0.5% for memory CD8.

The donors were healthy, HIV-negative adults who had no recently reported acute infections or vaccinations. Only Caucasian adults living in Nashville, Tennessee, USA were represented among the donors. CD4+ T cells were enriched by magnetic negative selection, after which naive cells were positively selected on CD45RA and the negative fraction was taken as the memory subset. Blood was obtained by leukapheresis, after which PBMCs were separated by Ficoll-Histopaque density gradient centrifugation and cryopreserved in liquid nitrogen vapor phase. Analytical flow cytometry was used to check the purity and quantity of each magnetically sorted T cell population. Each sorted fraction had its genomic DNA isolated and then quantified by UV absorbance on a Nanodrop 2000c. Trimming costs V 4 bases and J 0 bases, and their ends lie 26 bases apart. The germline V gene specifies SGHRS as CDR1 and YFSETQ as CDR2. The CDR3 measures 19 amino acids from cysteine to phenylalanine. Just CDR3 DNA is preserved here, 57 bases in frame from base 1.

The sequence was obtained from a man between 18 and 35 years old in good health. Some clones in this sample may be carry-over from other donors' samples. Sequenced input: naive CD4+ T cells from PBMCs. The cell subset or site label on this specimen signifies: CD45RA+ positively selected. The V gene is TRBV5-1 and the J gene is TRBJ2-7, and perhaps TRBD1 as D gene, on 7 matching bases. The CDR3 has the sequence CASSHLGGGAGLYSYEQYF. The DNA is TGCGCCAGCAGCCACCTAGGAGGGGGCGCGGGACTTTACTCCTACGAGCAGTACTTC.